The next 10 T cell receptor beta chains were all read from a single sample in a study of T cells in women clearing cervical HPV infection (dated by TCRdb to between 2017 and 2018). The library was made by the immunoSEQ multiplex PCR assay. The table comes from immuneACCESS by way of TCRdb, which keeps in-frame sequences with V and J called. Part of the clones is missing from these tables; in studies checked, under half for an unresolved V gene and the rest for unknown reasons. This sample's table lists 20,000 to 25,000 clones. The ten biggest clones cover approximately 24% of the sample. The sample consisted of blood buffy coat. The receptors were sampled from a woman aged 18-70 years with a cervical HPV16 infection that either progressed to CIN3+ or cleared (not recorded which).

In regard to this clone: The read terminates 3 residues before the CDR3 end, so the remaining end is supplied by the germline J gene. This sequence joins TRBV23-1 and TRBJ1-2; D not resolved. TRBV23-1 belongs to the ORF category, with a function that is uncertain. Trimming stripped 6 bases from V and 0 bases from J, with 8 bases between. This CDR3 spans 13 amino acids. CDR3 DNA (partial): TGCGCCAGCAGACACAGATCTAACTATGGC. Translating gives CASRHRSNYG. The full CDR3 protein is CASRHRSNYGYTF.

A word on this clone: The read ends 3 residues shy of where the CDR3 ends; the end is completed using the germline J gene. The chain joins TRBV5-1 to TRBJ1-6, with D perhaps matching TRBD1 (5 bases). V lost 5 bases and J 2 bases, leaving 8 bases between the germline ends. The CDR3 has 14 residues. From germline, CDR1 is SGHRS and CDR2 YFSETQ. CDR3 amino acids: CASRWGAYNSPLHF. Partial CDR3 DNA: TGCGCCAGCAGGTGGGGGGCCTATAATTCACCC.

A word on this clone: The read falls 3 residues short of the CDR3 end, and the missing part is taken from the germline J gene. This rearrangement joins TRBV5-1 to TRBJ2-2, with 8 bases aligning to TRBD1. The germline CDR1 and CDR2 sequences are SGHRS and YFSETQ. The CDR3 runs 15 residues. V trimming: 4 bases; J trimming: 3 bases; junction bases outside the gene matches: 5. Incomplete CDR3 DNA: TGCGCCAGCAGCCGACAGGGGATGGACACCGGGGAG. Translated: CASSRQGMDTGE. The whole CDR3 reads CASSRQGMDTGELFF.

A word on this clone: The DNA ends 3 residues before the CDR3 does, and the rest of the CDR3 is filled in from the germline J gene. The chain joins TRBV30 to TRBJ2-2; 10 nucleotides match TRBD2. CDR1 is GTSNPN, CDR2 SVGIG, per germline (reference sequence). The V and J ends lost 4 bases and 0 bases, in that order; junction bases with no gene match: 8. CDR3 length equals 17 residues. The covered CDR3 bases are TGTGCCTGGATCTCCGAGCGGGGGGGTTCGAACACCGGGGAG. This translates into CAWISERGGSNTGE. The full-length CDR3 reads as CAWISERGGSNTGELFF.

As regards this clone: The CDR3 is cut off 3 residues early in the read; its end comes from the germline J gene. The gene calls are TRBV19 and TRBJ1-1; D perhaps matches TRBD1 (6 bases). The CDR3 sequence is 14 residues long. Germline V gene sequence: CDR1 LNHDA, CDR2 SQIVND (reference sequence). Trimming shortened V by 7 bases and J by 5 bases, and 17 bases separated the two germline ends. The DNA read from the CDR3 is TGTGCCAGTACTCGGGACATCCGTGGTACTGAA. Its translation: CASTRDIRGTE. The CDR3, in full, reads CASTRDIRGTEAFF.

Remarks on this clone: Read coverage stops 3 residues before the CDR3 terminus; the germline J gene supplies the remainder. The V and J genes are TRBV7-6 and TRBJ1-6; possibly TRBD1 for D (5 bases). The CDR3 loop spans 17 amino acids. Germline CDR1 SGHVS, CDR2 FNYEAQ. Trimming left V 5 bases short and J 0 bases short, with 14 bases between. The CDR3 loop is CASSPVQGFSYNSPLHF. The CDR3 bases that were read are TGTGCCAGCAGCCCGGTTCAGGGTTTCTCCTATAATTCACCC.

With respect to this clone: The read halts 3 residues ahead of the CDR3 end, with the missing end drawn from the germline J gene. The chain couples TRBV7-2 to TRBJ2-2; D not resolved. The germline V gene encodes CDR1 SGHTA and CDR2 FQGNSA. Trimming shortened V by 7 bases and J by 5 bases, and 8 bases separated the two germline ends. This CDR3 is 12 amino acids long. The part of the CDR3 DNA that was read is TGTGCCAGCAAATACTATACCGGGGAG. Encoded protein: CASKYYTGE. The complete CDR3 protein is CASKYYTGELFF.

Details on this clone: The read comes to an end 3 residues before the CDR3 does, leaving the germline J gene to fill in the end. The chain combines TRBV2 with TRBJ2-1; weak D call: TRBD2 (5 bases). Germline values: CDR1 SNHLY, CDR2 FYNNEI. There are 12 residues in the CDR3. Trimming left V 4 bases short and J 7 bases short, with 8 bases between. The sequenced CDR3 bases are TGTGCCAGCAGTGTAGGCGGGAATGAG. Translated: CASSVGGNE. From start to end, the CDR3 is CASSVGGNEQFF.

Of note for this clone: Coverage ceases 3 residues before the CDR3 finishes, and the germline J gene fills in the end. The chain employs TRBV9 and TRBJ1-2; TRBD1 aligns across 10 bases. The CDR3 consists of 15 residues. V lost 0 bases to trimming and J lost 7 bases; unmatched junction nucleotides: 6. The germline gives CDR1 SGDLS, CDR2 YYNGEE. CDR3 residues: CASSVGETGGRGYTF. Partial CDR3 DNA: TGTGCCAGCAGCGTAGGGGAGACAGGGGGCCGTGGC.

Remarks on this clone: The observed sequence ends 3 residues before the CDR3 terminus, with the missing tail filled in from the germline J gene. This rearrangement joins TRBV29-1 to TRBJ2-7, with 8 bases fitting TRBD1. The CDR3 extends over 14 amino acids. Trimming cost V 3 bases and J 3 bases; bases outside gene matches: 7. Germline assignment: CDR1 SQVTM and CDR2 ANQGSEA. The sequenced part of the CDR3 DNA is TGCAGCGTTGAGGACAGGGCCGGGAGCTACGAG. This codes for CSVEDRAGSYE. The CDR3 in full is CSVEDRAGSYEQYF.